Shown below are 7 T cell receptor beta chains from a single sample sequenced in a study of technical replicates of blood from four donors. Generated by immunoSEQ multiplex PCR, the TCRdb table keeps only in-frame clones and is missing some. This table holds 15,000 to 20,000 clones, over 70% found once. The sample taken for sequencing was PBMCs. The source of these receptors is a human donor in good health.

The chain combines TRBV6-5 with TRBJ2-7; 8 bases are shared with TRBD1. Germline loops: CDR1 MNHEY, CDR2 SVGAGI. CDR3 length: 14 residues. V was pared by 2 bases and J by 3 bases, with 3 bases of the junction left unmatched. The CDR3 nucleotides read TGTGCCAGCAGTTACCGGGACAGGCTCTACGAGCAGTACTTC. It codes for CASSYRDRLYEQYF.

The chain combines TRBV29-1 with TRBJ2-3; 9 bases fit TRBD1. The CDR3 is 14 amino acids. Germline V gene lookup returns CDR1 SQVTM and CDR2 ANQGSEA. J was trimmed by 3 bases and V by 7 bases; bases with no gene match: 8. The CDR3 DNA reads TGCAGCGCCCTACAGGGGGCTTGGACAGATACGCAGTATTTT. Its translation: CSALQGAWTDTQYF.

This chain joins TRBV19 and TRBJ2-3; 8 positions agree with TRBD2. Germline CDR1 LNHDA, CDR2 SQIVND (reference sequence). V shed 4 bases, J shed 0 bases, and the junction held 3 bases outside the gene matches. The CDR3 covers 15 residues. The CDR3 nucleotides are TGTGCCAGTAGTACTGGGACTAGTAGCACAGATACGCAGTATTTT. Its translation: CASSTGTSSTDTQYF.

The chain uses TRBV6-4 and TRBJ2-7; TRBD2 matches at 10 bases. J lost 1 base, V lost 6 bases, and 15 bases had no gene match. Per germline, CDR1 MRHNA and CDR2 SNTAGT. CDR3 length: 18 amino acids. CDR3: CASRGVAGGRRSSYEQYF. The CDR3 coding sequence is TGTGCCAGCAGGGGGGTAGCGGGAGGACGAAGGTCATCCTACGAGCAGTACTTC.

V and J are TRBV7-2 and TRBJ2-2, with D tentatively TRBD1 (5 bases). The CDR3 contains 14 residues. The germline CDR1 and CDR2 sequences are SGHTA and FQGNSA. V was trimmed by 2 bases and J by 7 bases, leaving 11 bases between them. The CDR3 coding sequence is TGTGCCAGCAGCTTATCAGCAGGGATCGGGGAGCTGTTTTTT. Its protein product is CASSLSAGIGELFF.

CDR3 nucleotide sequence: TGTGCCAGCAGTGGTGAGCGCTACAATGAGCAGTTCTTC. Translation gives CASSGERYNEQFF. This sequence joins TRBV2 and TRBJ2-1; D gene uncertain. The germline V gene has CDR1 SNHLY and CDR2 FYNNEI. Trimming shortened V by 4 bases and J by 3 bases, and 7 bases separated the two germline ends. There are 13 residues in the CDR3.

The V gene is TRBV7-2, the J gene TRBJ2-5; D is unclear. CDR3 length: 13 residues. Germline-derived CDR1 and CDR2 are SGHTA and FQGNSA. V lost 0 bases and J 5 bases, leaving 7 bases between the germline ends. The chain's CDR3 is CASSLANQETQYF. The CDR3 DNA is TGTGCCAGCAGCTTAGCGAATCAGGAGACCCAGTACTTC.